The clone carrying this T cell receptor (beta chain) was seen more than once but under ten times. Its antigen is currently unknown. The 5'RACE template-switching step produced TCR cDNA and added a universal primer site and UMIs. TCRdb used MiXCR to reprocess the 5' RACE reads, holding one entry per CDR3 protein. The sample carries approximately 550,000 distinct CDR3 sequences, roughly 12% recorded once. This sample is drawn from a study of T cells after yellow fever vaccination. Study overall: Fractions of low cell number were prepared using SMART-Seq v4 Ultra Low Input.

After removal of 7 bases from V and 8 bases from J, the junction contained 14 bases not matched to a gene. The CDR3 has 16 amino acids. Germline CDR1 reads SQVTM; CDR2 reads ANQGSEA. Study-wide findings and caveats: Once the booster was given, most primary-vaccination clones reappeared, at about 95% for CD4 and approximately 88% for CD8. A weaker secondary response peaked on day 5, the primary on day 15.

This specimen consisted of PBMCs, obtained on the day of the yellow fever booster vaccination. The chain links TRBV29-1 to TRBJ2-1; 13 bases are shared with TRBD2. This receptor was taken from a man in his thirties or forties who received the YFV17D yellow fever vaccine. The CDR3 region is CSGRTSGRRPFDEQFF. The CDR3 DNA reads TGCAGCGGACGGACTAGCGGGAGAAGGCCATTCGATGAGCAGTTCTTC.